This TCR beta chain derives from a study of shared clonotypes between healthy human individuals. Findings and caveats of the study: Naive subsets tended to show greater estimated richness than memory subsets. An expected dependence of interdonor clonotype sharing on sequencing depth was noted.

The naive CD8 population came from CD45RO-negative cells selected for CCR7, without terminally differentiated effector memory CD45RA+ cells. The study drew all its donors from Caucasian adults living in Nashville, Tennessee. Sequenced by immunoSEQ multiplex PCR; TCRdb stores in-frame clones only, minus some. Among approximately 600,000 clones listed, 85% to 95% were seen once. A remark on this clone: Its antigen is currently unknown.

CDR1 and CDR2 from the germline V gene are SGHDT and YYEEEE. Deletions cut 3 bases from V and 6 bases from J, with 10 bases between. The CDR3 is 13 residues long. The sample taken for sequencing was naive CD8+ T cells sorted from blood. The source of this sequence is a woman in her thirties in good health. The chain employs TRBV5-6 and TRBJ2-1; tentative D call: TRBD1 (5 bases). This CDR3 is CASSWGLANEQFF. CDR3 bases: TGTGCCAGCAGCTGGGGCCTGGCCAATGAGCAGTTCTTC.